The entry below describes one T cell receptor (beta chain). What it binds is unknown. Per the germline V gene, CDR1 is WNHNN and CDR2 is SYGVQD (reference sequence). V gave up 5 bases and J gave up 6 bases, with 32 bases separating them. This CDR3 is built from 19 residues. The source of the sample is a study of persistence of HIV-infected CD4 T cells. Across the study: Up to about 200 mL blood was drawn at multiple time points; two donors had single-time leukapheresis.

The stimulus was an HIV-1 Gag 15-mer peptide pool, about 1.1 ug/peptide/mL. Sorting selected CD4+ T cells upregulating both CD40 ligand and CD69. General study findings and limits: Within sorted populations, more oligoclonal TCRs accompanied more oligoclonal proviruses. Antigen-responding cells were enriched for degenerate expanded CDR3beta sequences.

The immunoSEQ assay was version 4, run in survey mode. Sequencing used immunoSEQ multiplex PCR; TCRdb keeps in-frame clones, though not all of them. The data show some 13,000 clones, over 65% seen once. Material: CD4+ T cells sorted from PBMCs after roughly 18-hour stimulation, obtained from a patient who received antiretroviral therapy. The chain employs TRBV10-1 and TRBJ2-7; a possible D gene is TRBD1 (5 bases). The source is an adult man with HIV who was CMV-seropositive. The CDR3 nucleotides are TGCGCCAGCAGTCCCTCAGCGCAGGGTTTAGTATACGAGCATCGCGAGCAGTACTTC. Translation gives CASSPSAQGLVYEHREQYF.